Presented here are 17 T cell receptor beta chains from one specimen sequenced in a study of blood T cell repertoires in COVID-19. Libraries were prepared by immunoSEQ multiplex PCR; TCRdb keeps only in-frame clonotypes and omits some of them. The table records about 180,000 clones, about nine tenths of them present only once. The sequenced sample was peripheral blood. The origin of the receptors is a man aged 18 to 30 who had recovered from COVID-19.

The J gene is TRBJ2-6, the V gene TRBV6-5, with D possibly being TRBD2 (5 bases). Between the trimmed V and J ends, which lost 1 base and 4 bases, there was a span of 11 bases. The CDR3 spans 16 residues. Germline values: CDR1 MNHEY, CDR2 SVGAGI. This chain's CDR3 is CASSYLFGEGANVLTF. The CDR3, as DNA: TGTGCCAGCAGTTACTTGTTCGGGGAAGGGGCCAACGTCCTGACTTTC.

A remark on this clone: Other DNA sequences in this sample translate to the same CDR3. This chain links TRBV7-9 with TRBJ1-1; maybe TRBD1 (5 bases). V was shortened by 3 bases and J by 1 base, with 9 bases between the two germline ends. Germline V gives CDR1 SEHNR, CDR2 FQNEAQ (reference sequence). CDR3 length: 14 residues. The CDR3 here is CASSLTAGNTEAFF. The CDR3, as DNA: TGTGCCAGCAGCTTGACAGCGGGGAACACTGAAGCTTTCTTT. The complete variable domain, with remaining parts taken from reference TRBV7-9 and TRBJ1-1, reads DTGVSQNPRHKITKRGQNVTFRCDPISEHNRLYWYRQTLGQGPEFLTYFQNEAQLEKSRLLSDRFSAERPKGSFSTLEIQRTEQGDSAMYLCASSLTAGNTEAFFGQGTRLTVV.

V and J are TRBV6-2 or TRBV6-3 and TRBJ1-2; D perhaps matches TRBD1 (6 bases). The CDR3 has 15 residues. The V end lost 6 bases, the J end lost 4 bases, and 18 bases lay between the germline ends. CDR1 MNHEY and CDR2 SVGEGT come from the germline V gene. The CDR3: CASSTGPRGAYGYTF. The CDR3, as DNA: TGTGCCAGCAGCACAGGGCCCAGGGGCGCCTATGGCTACACCTTC.

The V gene is TRBV5-4, the J gene TRBJ2-4; TRBD1 matches 8 bases. Germline CDR1 is SGHNT and CDR2 is YYREEE (reference sequence). With V trimmed by 0 bases and J by 6 bases, 5 bases remained unmatched. This CDR3 is 15 amino acids long. The CDR3 bases are TGTGCCAGCAGCTTGGCAGGGGGCATATCAAACATTCAGTACTTC. It encodes CASSLAGGISNIQYF.

V usage is TRBV6-5 and J usage is TRBJ2-3; 9 nucleotides agree with TRBD2. The CDR3 is 16 amino acids. V was clipped by 4 bases and J by 1 base; unmatched bases: 6. Germline V CDR1 and CDR2: MNHEY, SVGAGI. Here the CDR3 DNA reads TGTGCCAGCAGTTGGCTCCCTAGCGGGGGCACAGATACGCAGTATTTT. Its protein is CASSWLPSGGTDTQYF.

This clone was observed a single time. The chain joins TRBV7-2 to TRBJ2-1, with 10 bases matching TRBD1. The junction had 10 bases not matched to a gene; V was cut back by 4 bases and J by 10 bases. Germline CDR1 and CDR2: SGHTA and FQGNSA. The CDR3 runs 15 residues. The CDR3 DNA sequence: TGTGCCAGCAGCTCCGGACAGGGGGAGGGTATCGAGCAGTTCTTC. It yields the protein CASSSGQGEGIEQFF.

This chain connects TRBV4-1 to TRBJ1-1; D is possibly TRBD1 (5 bases). Germline V gene sequence: CDR1 MGHRA, CDR2 YSYEKL. The CDR3 extends over 14 amino acids. Trimming stripped 0 bases from V and 6 bases from J, with 11 bases between. The CDR3 reads CASSQDSGRAEAFF. For the CDR3, the DNA is TGCGCCAGCAGCCAAGATTCGGGCAGGGCTGAAGCTTTCTTT.

The rearrangement links TRBV24-1 to TRBJ2-1; TRBD1 might be the D (6 bases). Looked up from germline, CDR1 is KGHDR and CDR2 is SFDVKD. The CDR3 is 14 residues long. V lost 3 bases and J lost 7, with 12 bases in between. This chain's CDR3 is CATSDVQGRNEQFF. The DNA for the CDR3 is TGTGCCACCAGTGATGTACAGGGTCGGAATGAGCAGTTCTTC.

The chain is built from TRBV19 and TRBJ1-2, with 7 bases that match TRBD1. The CDR3 contains 14 residues. V was clipped by 2 bases and J by 7 bases; unmatched bases: 7. Germline values: CDR1 LNHDA, CDR2 SQIVND (reference sequence). The DNA of the CDR3 is TGTGCCAGTAGTATACAGGGGGTGATCGGTGGCTACACCTTC. Translated: CASSIQGVIGGYTF.

The chain employs TRBV6-2 or TRBV6-3 and TRBJ2-5, with 8 positions matching TRBD2. CDR1 and CDR2 from the germline V gene are MNHEY and SVGEGT. V dropped 4 bases and J dropped 4; count of bases not matched to a gene: 11. This CDR3 has 16 amino acids. In DNA, the CDR3 is TGTGCCAGCAGTTCGGGTAGCGGGATTGAAAGAGAGACCCAGTACTTC. Translated: CASSSGSGIERETQYF.

The V gene is TRBV28, the J gene TRBJ2-7; tentative D call: TRBD2 (5 bases). Deletions cut 2 bases from V and 2 bases from J, with 10 bases between. CDR3 length: 14 amino acids. Germline V gene sequence: CDR1 MDHEN, CDR2 SYDVKM. The CDR3 loop is CASSLDGKTYEQYF. DNA for the CDR3: TGTGCCAGCAGTTTAGACGGGAAAACCTACGAGCAGTACTTC. Using reference TRBV28 and TRBJ2-7 for the parts outside the CDR3, the full variable domain is DVKVTQSSRYLVKRTGEKVFLECVQDMDHENMFWYRQDPGLGLRLIYFSYDVKMKEKGDIPEGYSVSREKKERFSLILESASTNQTSMYLCASSLDGKTYEQYFGPGTRLTVT.

The genes are TRBV11-2 and TRBJ2-7; D is ambiguous. This CDR3 spans 12 amino acids. V was trimmed by 4 bases and J by 3 bases, leaving 7 bases between them. CDR1 and CDR2 from the germline V gene are SGHAT and FQNNGV. CDR3 coding DNA: TGTGCCAGCAGCTCGTTCTTCTACGAGCAGTACTTC. Protein sequence: CASSSFFYEQYF. Together with reference TRBV11-2 and TRBJ2-7, the CDR3 gives the full variable domain: EAGVAQSPRYKIIEKRQSVAFWCNPISGHATLYWYQQILGQGPKLLIQFQNNGVVDDSQLPKDRFSAERLKGVDSTLKIQPAKLEDSAVYLCASSSFFYEQYFGPGTRLTVT.

The chain employs TRBV23-1 and TRBJ2-7, with D uncertain. TRBV23-1 is an ORF, and what it does is uncertain. Trimming took 0 bases from V and 4 from J, leaving 19 bases between them. This CDR3 has 17 amino acids. The CDR3 is CASSQSLAVNSLYEQYF. The CDR3 nucleotides read TGCGCCAGCAGTCAATCTCTCGCCGTTAACTCTCTTTACGAGCAGTACTTC.

A single count supports this clone. The DNA of the CDR3 is TGTGCCAGCAGCAACGTAAGGGCGGGAGAGGGAGGCGAGCAGTACTTC. It codes for CASSNVRAGEGGEQYF. The chain combines TRBV7-2 with TRBJ2-7; 7 positions match TRBD2. Trimming removed 5 bases from V and 6 bases from J; junction bases left unmatched: 16. This CDR3 region has 16 residues. Germline-derived CDR1 and CDR2 are SGHTA and FQGNSA.

The chain joins TRBV12-3 or TRBV12-4 to TRBJ2-3; maybe TRBD2 (5 bases). Deletions cut 4 bases from V and 2 bases from J, with 7 bases between. CDR3 size: 13 residues. Here the CDR3 DNA reads TGTGCCAGCAGTTCGGGATTCACAGATACGCAGTATTTT. This gives the protein CASSSGFTDTQYF.

DNA for the CDR3: TGTGCCAGGCGGGAGGCCCCCGGGGAGCTGTTTTTT. Translation: CARREAPGELFF. The chain combines TRBV7-2 with TRBJ2-2; 8 nucleotides line up with TRBD2. CDR3 length equals 12 residues. From germline, CDR1 is SGHTA and CDR2 FQGNSA. V lost 9 bases and J lost 6; bases outside the gene matches: 3.

The V gene is TRBV29-1, the J gene TRBJ2-7; D uncertain. Between the trimmed V and J ends, which lost 4 bases and 4 bases, there was a span of 8 bases. The CDR3 consists of 11 residues. Germline V gives CDR1 SQVTM, CDR2 ANQGSEA. CDR3 nucleotides: TGCAGCGTTGTGGTCCAGTACGAGCAGTACTTC. Protein product: CSVVVQYEQYF.